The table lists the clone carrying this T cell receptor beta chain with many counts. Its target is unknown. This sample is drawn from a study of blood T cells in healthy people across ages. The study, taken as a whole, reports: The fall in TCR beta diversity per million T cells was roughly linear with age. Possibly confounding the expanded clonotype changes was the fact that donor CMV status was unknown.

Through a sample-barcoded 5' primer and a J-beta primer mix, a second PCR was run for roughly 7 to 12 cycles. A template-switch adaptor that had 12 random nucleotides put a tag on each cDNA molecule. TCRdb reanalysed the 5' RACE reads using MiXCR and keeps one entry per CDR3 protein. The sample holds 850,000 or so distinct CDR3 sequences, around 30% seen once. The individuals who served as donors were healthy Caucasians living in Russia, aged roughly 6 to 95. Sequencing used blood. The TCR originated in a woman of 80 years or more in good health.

CDR3 nucleotide sequence: TGTGCCAGCAGTTACTCAGGGGACCAAGAGACCCAGTACTTC. Its translation is CASSYSGDQETQYF. This chain links TRBV6-5 with TRBJ2-5; D might be TRBD1 (5 bases). This CDR3 is built from 14 residues. CDR1 MNHEY and CDR2 SVGAGI come from the germline V gene. The V end was cut by 0 bases, the J end by 0 bases, with 5 bases between.